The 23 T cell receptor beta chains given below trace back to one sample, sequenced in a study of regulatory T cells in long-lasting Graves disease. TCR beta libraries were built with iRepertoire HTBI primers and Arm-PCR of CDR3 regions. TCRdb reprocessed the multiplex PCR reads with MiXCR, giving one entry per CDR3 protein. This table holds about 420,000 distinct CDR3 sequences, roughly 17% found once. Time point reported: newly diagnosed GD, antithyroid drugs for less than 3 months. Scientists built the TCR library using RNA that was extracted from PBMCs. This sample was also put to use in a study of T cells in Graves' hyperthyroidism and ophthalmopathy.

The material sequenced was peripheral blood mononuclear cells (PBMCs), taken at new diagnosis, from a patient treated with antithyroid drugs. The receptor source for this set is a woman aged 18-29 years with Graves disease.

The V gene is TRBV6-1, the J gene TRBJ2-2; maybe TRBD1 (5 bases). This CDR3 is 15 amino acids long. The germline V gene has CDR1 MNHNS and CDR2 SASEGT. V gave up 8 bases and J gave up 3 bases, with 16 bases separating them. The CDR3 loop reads CASGLGLGYTGELFF. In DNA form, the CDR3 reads TGTGCCAGCGGGTTGGGGCTAGGGTACACCGGGGAGCTGTTTTTT.

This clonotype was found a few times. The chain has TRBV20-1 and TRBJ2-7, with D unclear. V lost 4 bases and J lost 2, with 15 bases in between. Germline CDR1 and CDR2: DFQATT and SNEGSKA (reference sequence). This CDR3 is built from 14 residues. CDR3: CSAIPTHPTYEQYF. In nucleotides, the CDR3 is TGCAGTGCTATCCCGACGCATCCAACCTACGAGCAGTACTTC.

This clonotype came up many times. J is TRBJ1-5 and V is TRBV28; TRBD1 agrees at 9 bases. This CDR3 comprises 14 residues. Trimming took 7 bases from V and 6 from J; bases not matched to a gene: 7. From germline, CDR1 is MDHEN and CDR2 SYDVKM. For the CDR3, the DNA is TGTGCCAGCACCCGGGACAGGGCGGGTCAGCCCCAGCATTTT. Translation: CASTRDRAGQPQHF.

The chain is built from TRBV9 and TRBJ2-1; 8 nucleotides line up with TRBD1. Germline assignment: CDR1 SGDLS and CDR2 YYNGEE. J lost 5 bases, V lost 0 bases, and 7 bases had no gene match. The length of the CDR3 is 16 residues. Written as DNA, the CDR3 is TGTGCCAGCAGCGTAGCTACTGGGACAGGTAACAATGAGCAGTTCTTC. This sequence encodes CASSVATGTGNNEQFF.

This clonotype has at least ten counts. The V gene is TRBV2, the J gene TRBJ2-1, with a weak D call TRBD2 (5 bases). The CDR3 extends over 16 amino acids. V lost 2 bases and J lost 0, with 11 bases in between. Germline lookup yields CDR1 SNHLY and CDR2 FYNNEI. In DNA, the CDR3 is TGTGCCAGCAGTGAACTCAGAGCGGTCTCCTACAATGAGCAGTTCTTC. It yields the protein CASSELRAVSYNEQFF.

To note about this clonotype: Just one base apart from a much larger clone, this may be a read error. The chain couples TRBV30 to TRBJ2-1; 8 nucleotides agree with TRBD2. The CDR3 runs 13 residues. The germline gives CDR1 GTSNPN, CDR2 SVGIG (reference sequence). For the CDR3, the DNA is TGTGCCTGGACAAACGGACTAGCCAATGAGCTGTTCTTC. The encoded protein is CAWTNGLANELFF. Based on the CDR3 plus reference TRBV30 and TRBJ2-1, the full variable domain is SQTIHQWPATLVQPVGSPLSLECTVEGTSNPNLYWYRQAAGRGLQLLFYSVGIGQISSEVPQNLSASRPQDRQFILSSKKLLLSDSGFYLCAWTNGLANELFFGPGTRLTVL.

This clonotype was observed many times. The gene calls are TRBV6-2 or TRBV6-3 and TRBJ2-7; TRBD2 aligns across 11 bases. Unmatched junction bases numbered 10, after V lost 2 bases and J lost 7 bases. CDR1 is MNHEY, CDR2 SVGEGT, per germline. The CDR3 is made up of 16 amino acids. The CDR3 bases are TGTGCCAGCAGTTACGGAGATAGCGGGAGGGTTCGGGAGCAGTACTTC. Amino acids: CASSYGDSGRVREQYF.

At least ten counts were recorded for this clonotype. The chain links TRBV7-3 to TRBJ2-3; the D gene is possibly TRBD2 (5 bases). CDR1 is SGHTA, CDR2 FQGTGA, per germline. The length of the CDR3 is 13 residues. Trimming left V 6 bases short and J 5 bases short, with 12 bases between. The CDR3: CASSLERGDTQYF. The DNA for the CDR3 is TGTGCCAGCAGTTTGGAACGGGGAGATACGCAGTATTTT.

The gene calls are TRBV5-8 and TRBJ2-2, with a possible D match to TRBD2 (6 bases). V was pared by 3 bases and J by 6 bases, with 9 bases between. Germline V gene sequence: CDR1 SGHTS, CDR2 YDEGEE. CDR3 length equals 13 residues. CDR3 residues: CASSSSSAGELFF. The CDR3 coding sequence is TGTGCCAGCAGCTCGTCTAGCGCCGGGGAGCTGTTTTTT.

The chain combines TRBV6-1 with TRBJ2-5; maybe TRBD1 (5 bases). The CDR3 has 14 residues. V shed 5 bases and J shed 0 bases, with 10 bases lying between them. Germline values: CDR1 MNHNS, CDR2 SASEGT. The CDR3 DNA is TGTGCCAGCAGTCCTAGACAGTACCAAGAGACCCAGTACTTC. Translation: CASSPRQYQETQYF.

The DNA for the CDR3 is TGTGCCAGCAGCGCCGACTCCAGACAGGGACTTGGCTACACCTTC. Translating gives CASSADSRQGLGYTF. The chain recombines TRBV7-9 with TRBJ1-2, with TRBD1 matching 7 bases. The CDR3 is made up of 15 amino acids. The germline gives CDR1 SEHNR, CDR2 FQNEAQ (reference sequence). With 5 bases clipped from V and 7 bases from J, the junction kept 13 bases outside the gene matches.

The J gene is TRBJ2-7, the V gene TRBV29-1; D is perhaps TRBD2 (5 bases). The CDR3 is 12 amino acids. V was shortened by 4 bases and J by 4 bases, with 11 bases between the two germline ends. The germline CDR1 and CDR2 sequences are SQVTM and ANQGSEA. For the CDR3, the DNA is TGCAGCGTTGTGGGGTGGACTTACGAGCAGTACTTC. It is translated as CSVVGWTYEQYF.

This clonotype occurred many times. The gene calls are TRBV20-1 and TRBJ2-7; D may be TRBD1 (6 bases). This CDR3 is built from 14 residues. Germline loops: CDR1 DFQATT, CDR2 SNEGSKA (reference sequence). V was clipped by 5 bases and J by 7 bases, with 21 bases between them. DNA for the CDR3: TGCAGTGCTTCCCGGGACATGGGCTTGAGGGAGCAGTACTTC. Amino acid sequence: CSASRDMGLREQYF.

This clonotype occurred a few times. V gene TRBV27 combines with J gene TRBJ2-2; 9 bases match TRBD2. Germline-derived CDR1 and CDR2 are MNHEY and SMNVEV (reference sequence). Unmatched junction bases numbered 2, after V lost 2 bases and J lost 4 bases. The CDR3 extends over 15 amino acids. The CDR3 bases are TGTGCCAGCAGTTTAGGCGGGAGGGTCACCGGGGAGCTGTTTTTT. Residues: CASSLGGRVTGELFF.

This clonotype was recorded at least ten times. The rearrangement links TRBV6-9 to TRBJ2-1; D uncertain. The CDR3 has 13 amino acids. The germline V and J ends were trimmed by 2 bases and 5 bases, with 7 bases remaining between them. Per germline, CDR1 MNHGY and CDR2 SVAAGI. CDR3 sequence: CASSYRRNNEQFF. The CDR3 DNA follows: TGTGCCAGCAGTTATAGAAGAAACAATGAGCAGTTCTTC.

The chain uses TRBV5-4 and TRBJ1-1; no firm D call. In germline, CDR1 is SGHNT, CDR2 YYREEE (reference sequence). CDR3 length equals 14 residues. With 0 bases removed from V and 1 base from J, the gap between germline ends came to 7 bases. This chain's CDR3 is CASSLDSKNTEAFF. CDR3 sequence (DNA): TGTGCCAGCAGCTTGGACAGTAAGAACACTGAAGCTTTCTTT.

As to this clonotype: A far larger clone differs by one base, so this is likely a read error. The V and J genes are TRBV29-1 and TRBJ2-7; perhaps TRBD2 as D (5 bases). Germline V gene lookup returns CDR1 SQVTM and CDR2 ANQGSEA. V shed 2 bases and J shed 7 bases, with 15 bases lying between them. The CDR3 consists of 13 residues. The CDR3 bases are TGCAGCGTTGAAATCGGGATAGTCGATGAGCAGTACTTC. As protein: CSVEIGIVDEQYF.

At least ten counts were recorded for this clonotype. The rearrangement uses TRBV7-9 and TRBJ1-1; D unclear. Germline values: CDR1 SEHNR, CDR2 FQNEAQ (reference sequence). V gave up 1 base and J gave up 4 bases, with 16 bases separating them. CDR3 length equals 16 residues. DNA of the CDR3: TGTGCCAGCAGCTTAGGGCTACGGGGTGGAGGCACTGAAGCTTTCTTT. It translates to CASSLGLRGGGTEAFF.

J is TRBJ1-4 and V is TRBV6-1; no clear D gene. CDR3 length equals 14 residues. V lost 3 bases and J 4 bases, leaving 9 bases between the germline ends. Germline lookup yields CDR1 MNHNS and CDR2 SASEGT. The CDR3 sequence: CASSESGGNEKLFF. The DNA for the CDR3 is TGTGCCAGCAGTGAGTCGGGTGGTAATGAAAAACTGTTTTTT.

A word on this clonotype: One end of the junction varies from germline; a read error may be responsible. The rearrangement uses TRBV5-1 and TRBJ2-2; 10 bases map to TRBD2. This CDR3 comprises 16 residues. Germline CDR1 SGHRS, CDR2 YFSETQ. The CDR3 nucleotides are TGCGCCAACAGCGCCCGACTAGCGGGGAACACCGGGGAGCTGTTTTTT. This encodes CANSARLAGNTGELFF.

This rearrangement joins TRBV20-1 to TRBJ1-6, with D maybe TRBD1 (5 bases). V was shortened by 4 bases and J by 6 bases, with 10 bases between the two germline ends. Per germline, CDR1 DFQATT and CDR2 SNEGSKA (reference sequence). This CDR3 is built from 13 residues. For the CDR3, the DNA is TGCAGTGCTACGCAGGGAGTTAATTCACCCCTCCACTTT. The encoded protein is CSATQGVNSPLHF.

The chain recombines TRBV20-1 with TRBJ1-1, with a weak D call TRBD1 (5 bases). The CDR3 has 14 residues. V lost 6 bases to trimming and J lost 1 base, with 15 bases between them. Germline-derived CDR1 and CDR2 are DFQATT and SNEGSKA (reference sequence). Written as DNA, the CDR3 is TGCAGTGCAAGGGGAACTTACGGGAACACTGAAGCTTTCTTT. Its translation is CSARGTYGNTEAFF.

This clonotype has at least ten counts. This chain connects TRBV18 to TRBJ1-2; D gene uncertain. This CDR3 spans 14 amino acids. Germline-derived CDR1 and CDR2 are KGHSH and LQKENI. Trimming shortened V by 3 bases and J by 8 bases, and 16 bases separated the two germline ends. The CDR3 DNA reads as TGTGCCAGCTCACCTCTGGAGAGCAGTTGGGGCTACACCTTC. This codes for CASSPLESSWGYTF.